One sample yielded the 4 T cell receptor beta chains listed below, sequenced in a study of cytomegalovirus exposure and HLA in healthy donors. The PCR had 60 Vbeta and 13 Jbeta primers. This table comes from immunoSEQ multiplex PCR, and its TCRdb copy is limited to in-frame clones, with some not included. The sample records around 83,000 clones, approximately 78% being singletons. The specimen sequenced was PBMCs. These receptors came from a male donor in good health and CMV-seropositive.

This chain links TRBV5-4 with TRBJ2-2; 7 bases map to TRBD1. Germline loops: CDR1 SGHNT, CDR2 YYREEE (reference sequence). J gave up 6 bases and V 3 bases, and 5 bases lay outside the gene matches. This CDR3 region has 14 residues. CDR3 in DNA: TGTGCCAGCAGCTCCACGAGGGGGCCCGGGGAGCTGTTTTTT. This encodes CASSSTRGPGELFF.

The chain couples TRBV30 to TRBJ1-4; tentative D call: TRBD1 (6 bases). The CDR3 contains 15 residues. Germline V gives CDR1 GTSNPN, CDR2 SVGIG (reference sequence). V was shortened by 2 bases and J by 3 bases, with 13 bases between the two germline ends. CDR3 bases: TGTGCCTGGAGTATTTCCAGGGGCCCTAATGAAAAACTGTTTTTT. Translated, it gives CAWSISRGPNEKLFF.

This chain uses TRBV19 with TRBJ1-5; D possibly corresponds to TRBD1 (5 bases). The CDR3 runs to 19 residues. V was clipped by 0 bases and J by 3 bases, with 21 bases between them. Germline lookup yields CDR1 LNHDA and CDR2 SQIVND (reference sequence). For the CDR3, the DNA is TGTGCCAGTAGTATAGACCTACCCTTTCCCTCAGGGCCCAATCAGCCCCAGCATTTT. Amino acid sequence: CASSIDLPFPSGPNQPQHF.

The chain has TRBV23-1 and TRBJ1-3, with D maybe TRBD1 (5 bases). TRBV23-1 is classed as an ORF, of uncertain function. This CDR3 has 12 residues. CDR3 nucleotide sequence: TGCGGGGGGAGGGCCCCTGGAAACACCATATATTTT. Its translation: CGGRAPGNTIYF.